This T cell receptor beta chain came from a study of T cell repertoires in cytomegalovirus infection. With regard to this clonotype: Antigen specificity is unknown.

Looked up from germline, CDR1 is SGHTA and CDR2 is FQGNSA. This CDR3 comprises 13 residues. V was cut by 7 bases and J by 7 bases, with 13 bases left in between. Using its own MiXCR run on the reads, TCRdb lists one record per CDR3 protein. This table holds 380,000 or so distinct CDR3 sequences, about 35% found once. V usage is TRBV7-2 and J usage is TRBJ2-2, with D uncertain. The input for sequencing was cultured PBMCs, taken from culture after CMV antigen stimulation. This TCR came from a human donor in good health (CMV status not recorded). Some clones in this sample may be carry-over from other donors' samples. CDR3 coding DNA: TGTGCCAGCAACATAGAGAATAGCGGGGAGCTGTTTTTT. This sequence encodes CASNIENSGELFF.